This T cell receptor (beta chain) was documented in a study of patients and donors after allogeneic stem cell transplantation. Germline assignment: CDR1 LNHDA and CDR2 SQIVND (reference sequence). The CDR3 is made up of 15 amino acids. V shed 7 bases and J shed 4 bases, with 17 bases lying between them. MiXCR, applied by TCRdb to the RT-PCR reads, yields one record per CDR3 protein. This table holds some 230,000 distinct CDR3 sequences, about 14% found once. This chain uses TRBV19 with TRBJ1-5; D gene unclear. The sequenced material came from blood, either unsorted or a sorted T cell fraction (not recorded which). The source is a human donor who was either an allogeneic HSCT recipient or a stem cell or donor lymphocyte infusion donor (not recorded which). It is not recorded whose cells these are; they may come from a transplant donor. The CDR3 here is CASTLGETRNQPQHF. The CDR3 DNA is TGTGCCAGTACCCTCGGAGAAACGAGGAATCAGCCCCAGCATTTT.